This TCR beta chain was identified during a study of vaccination and CD4 T cells after COVID-19. Treatment specified: approximately nine-day PBMC culture with coronavirus spike peptide pools or control peptides (ViraFEST assay). Turning to this clonotype: What it binds is not known.

Sequence data for DNA of cultured CD4+ T cells were generated by the Oncomine TCR Beta short-read assay. TCRdb processed the PCR reads anew with MiXCR; each CDR3 protein has one entry. The table shows fewer than 20,000 distinct CDR3 sequences, with 65% to 85% occurring only once. V was clipped by 2 bases and J by 11 bases, with 9 bases between them. This CDR3 is built from 12 residues. Germline-derived CDR1 and CDR2 are MNHNS and SASEGT. The clonotype originates from a human donor who had recovered from COVID-19. The chain uses TRBV6-1 and TRBJ1-4; D not resolved. Sequenced sample: CD4+ T cells from blood, cultured in vitro. Here the CDR3 reads CASSERGEKLFF. The CDR3 DNA is TGTGCCAGCAGTGAACGAGGAGAGAAACTGTTTTTT.